This T cell receptor beta chain originates from a study of T-cell reconstitution after alpha-beta-depleted transplantation in children. Unique molecular identifiers tagged the TCRbeta library. Using its own MiXCR run on the PCR reads, TCRdb lists one record per CDR3 protein. The sample holds 150,000 to 250,000 distinct CDR3 sequences, 6.3% seen once. Germline V gives CDR1 DFQATT, CDR2 SNEGSKA (reference sequence). This CDR3 has 15 residues. The V gene lost 3 bases and the J gene lost 0 bases, with 12 bases spanning the gap. This clonotype was detected ten times or more. The chain is built from TRBV20-1 and TRBJ2-1; D is unclear. The TCR sequence derives from a girl under three years old with combined immunodeficiency, due to receive a stem cell transplant. The sample consisted of PBMCs, taken before TCRalphabeta/CD19-depleted stem cell transplant. The CDR3 DNA reads TGCAGTGCTAGTTTGTTCTTCCACTCCTACAATGAGCAGTTCTTC. Its translation is CSASLFFHSYNEQFF.